This T cell receptor (beta chain) was sequenced during a study of post-analysis software for immune sequencing data. Unique molecular identifiers tagged the TCR beta cDNA libraries. TCRdb independently ran MiXCR on the PCR reads; one entry per CDR3 protein. The repertoire holds under 200,000 distinct CDR3 sequences, with roughly 40% as singletons. Germline trimming cut 4 bases from V and 1 base from J; bases unmatched to any gene: 13. Germline CDR1 reads LGHNA; CDR2 reads YSLEER. CDR3 size: 17 residues. This clonotype was obtained from a girl between 10 and 17 years old with multiple sclerosis. The J gene is TRBJ2-7, the V gene TRBV4-3; 7 bases fit TRBD2. The input for sequencing was blood, taken after autologous hematopoietic stem cell transplantation. The CDR3 region has the DNA TGCGCCAGCAGCCCTGGACTAGTTGTAGATGGGTCCTACGAGCAGTACTTC. It translates to CASSPGLVVDGSYEQYF.